This TCR beta chain emerged from a study of T cell responses to AZD1222 COVID-19 vaccine. Study-wide points: Spike was spanned by vaccine-associated CD4 TCRs, with dominance at 160-218 and 743-854. Seropositive AZD1222 recipients at baseline numbered only 6 or 7.

Germline CDR1 is SGHTA and CDR2 is FQGNSA. The CDR3 loop spans 14 amino acids. Trimming stripped 2 bases from V and 7 bases from J, with 9 bases between. It was second doses at about 4 or about 12 weeks that were pooled. Measured with immunoSEQ multiplex PCR; TCRdb has only the in-frame clones, and not every one. The sample contains 90,000 to 130,000 clones, roughly 90% of which appear only once. Details on this clone: Its matching antigen is unknown.

Sequencing used peripheral blood, obtained 28 days after the second AZD1222 dose. The sequence came from an adult who received the AZD1222 COVID-19 vaccine. This chain links TRBV7-2 with TRBJ1-6; TRBD1 might be the D (6 bases). This CDR3 is CASSLFTGNSPLHF. The CDR3 DNA reads TGTGCCAGCAGCTTATTCACAGGGAATTCACCCCTCCACTTT.